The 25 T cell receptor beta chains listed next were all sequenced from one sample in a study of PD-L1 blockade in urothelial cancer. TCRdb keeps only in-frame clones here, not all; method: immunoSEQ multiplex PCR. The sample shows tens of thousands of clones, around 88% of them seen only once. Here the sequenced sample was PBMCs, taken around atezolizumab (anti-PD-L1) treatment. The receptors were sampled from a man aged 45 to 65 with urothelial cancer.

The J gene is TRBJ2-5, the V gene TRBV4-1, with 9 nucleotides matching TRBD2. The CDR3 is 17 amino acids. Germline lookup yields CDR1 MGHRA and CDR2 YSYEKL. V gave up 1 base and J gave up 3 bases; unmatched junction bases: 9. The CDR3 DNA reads TGCGCCAGCAGCCAAGGGTCGAGCGGGGGGCCTAAAGAGACCCAGTACTTC. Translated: CASSQGSSGGPKETQYF.

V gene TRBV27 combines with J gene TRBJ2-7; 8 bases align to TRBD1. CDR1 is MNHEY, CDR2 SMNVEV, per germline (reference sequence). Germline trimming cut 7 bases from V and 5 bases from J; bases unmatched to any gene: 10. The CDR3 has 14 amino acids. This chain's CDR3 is CASTLGRGRHEQYF. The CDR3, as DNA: TGTGCCAGCACCTTGGGCAGGGGGCGACACGAGCAGTACTTC.

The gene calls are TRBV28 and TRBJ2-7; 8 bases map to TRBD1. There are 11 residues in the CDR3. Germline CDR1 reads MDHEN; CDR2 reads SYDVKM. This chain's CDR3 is CGTGYLYEQYF. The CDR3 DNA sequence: TGTGGGACAGGGTACCTTTACGAGCAGTACTTC.

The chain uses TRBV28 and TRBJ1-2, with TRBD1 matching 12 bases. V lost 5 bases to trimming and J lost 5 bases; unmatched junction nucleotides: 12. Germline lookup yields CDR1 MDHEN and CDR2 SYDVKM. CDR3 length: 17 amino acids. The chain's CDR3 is CASSPKGRDRGHYGYTF. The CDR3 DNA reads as TGTGCCAGCAGTCCCAAGGGCCGGGACAGGGGGCATTATGGCTACACCTTC.

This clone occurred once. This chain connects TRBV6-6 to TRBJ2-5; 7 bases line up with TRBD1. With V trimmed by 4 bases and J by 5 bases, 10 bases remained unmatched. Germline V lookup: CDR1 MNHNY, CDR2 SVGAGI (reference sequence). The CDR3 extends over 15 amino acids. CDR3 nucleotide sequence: TGTGCCAGCAGTTCGACAGGGCCTATGGGCGAGACCCAGTACTTC. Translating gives CASSSTGPMGETQYF.

CDR3 bases: TGCGCCAGCAGTGAGTCAACAGGGGGTAGTAGCAATCAGCCCCAGCATTTT. Translating it yields CASSESTGGSSNQPQHF. The chain combines TRBV10-2 with TRBJ1-5; the match to TRBD1 covers 8 bases. CDR1 is WSHSY, CDR2 SAAADI, per germline. V shed 0 bases, J shed 0 bases, and the junction held 4 bases outside the gene matches. This CDR3 has 17 amino acids.

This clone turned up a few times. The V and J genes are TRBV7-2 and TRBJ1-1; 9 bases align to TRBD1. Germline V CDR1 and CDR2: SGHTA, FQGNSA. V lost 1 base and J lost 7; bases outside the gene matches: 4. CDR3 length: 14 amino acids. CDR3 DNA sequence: TGTGCCAGCAGCTTAGTGGGACAGGGCATTGAAGCTTTCTTT. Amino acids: CASSLVGQGIEAFF.

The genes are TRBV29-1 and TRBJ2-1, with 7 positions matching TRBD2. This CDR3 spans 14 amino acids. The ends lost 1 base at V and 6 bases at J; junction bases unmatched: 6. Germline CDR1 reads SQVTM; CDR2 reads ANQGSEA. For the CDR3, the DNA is TGCAGCGTTGAAGGGCCTGGGAGGGGCAATGAGCAGTTCTTC. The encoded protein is CSVEGPGRGNEQFF.

The CDR3 sequence: CASSLGQDSYNEQFF. CDR3 sequence (DNA): TGTGCCAGCAGCTTGGGGCAGGATTCCTACAATGAGCAGTTCTTC. V gene TRBV5-4 combines with J gene TRBJ2-1; D not certain. The V end lost 0 bases, the J end lost 1 base, and 8 bases lay between the germline ends. CDR3 length equals 15 residues. Germline CDR1 SGHNT, CDR2 YYREEE (reference sequence).

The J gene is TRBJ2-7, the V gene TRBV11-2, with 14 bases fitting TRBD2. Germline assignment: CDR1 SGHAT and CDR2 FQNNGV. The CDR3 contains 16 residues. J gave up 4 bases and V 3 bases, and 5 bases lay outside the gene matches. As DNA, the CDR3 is TGTGCCAGCAGCTTTGGGGGGACTAGCGGGAGTTACGAGCAGTACTTC. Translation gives CASSFGGTSGSYEQYF.

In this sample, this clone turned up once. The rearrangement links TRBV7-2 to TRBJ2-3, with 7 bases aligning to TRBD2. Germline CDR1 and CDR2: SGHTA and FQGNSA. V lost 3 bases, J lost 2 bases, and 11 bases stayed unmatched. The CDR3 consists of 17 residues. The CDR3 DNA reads TGTGCCAGCAGCTTCCTACCGGGACTAAAAAACACAGATACGCAGTATTTT. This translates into CASSFLPGLKNTDTQYF. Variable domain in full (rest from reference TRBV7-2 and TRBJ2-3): GAGVSQSPSNKVTEKGKDVELRCDPISGHTALYWYRQSLGQGLEFLIYFQGNSAPDKSGLPSDRFSAERTGGSVSTLTIQRTQQEDSAVYLCASSFLPGLKNTDTQYFGPGTRLTVL.

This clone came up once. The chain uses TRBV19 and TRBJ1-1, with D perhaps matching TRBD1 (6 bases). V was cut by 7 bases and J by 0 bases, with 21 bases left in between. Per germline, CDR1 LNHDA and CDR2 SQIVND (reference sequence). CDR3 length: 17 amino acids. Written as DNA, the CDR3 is TGTGCCAGTACCCACCAAGGGGGGGGCATTGTGAACACTGAAGCTTTCTTT. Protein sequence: CASTHQGGGIVNTEAFF.

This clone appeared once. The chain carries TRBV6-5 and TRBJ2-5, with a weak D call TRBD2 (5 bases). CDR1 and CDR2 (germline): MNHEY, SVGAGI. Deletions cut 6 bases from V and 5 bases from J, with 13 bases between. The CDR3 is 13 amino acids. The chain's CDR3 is CASSPLVQETQYF. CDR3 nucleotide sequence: TGTGCCAGCAGCCCACTAGTCCAGGAGACCCAGTACTTC.

The CDR3 loop is CASSSRNHLRNEQYF. CDR3 in DNA: TGTGCCAGCAGCTCCCGTAACCATCTCAGGAACGAGCAGTACTTC. The J gene is TRBJ2-7, the V gene TRBV13; D is ambiguous. In germline, CDR1 is PRHDT, CDR2 FYEKMQ (reference sequence). The CDR3 sequence is 15 residues long. V lost 4 bases and J lost 5, with 18 bases in between.

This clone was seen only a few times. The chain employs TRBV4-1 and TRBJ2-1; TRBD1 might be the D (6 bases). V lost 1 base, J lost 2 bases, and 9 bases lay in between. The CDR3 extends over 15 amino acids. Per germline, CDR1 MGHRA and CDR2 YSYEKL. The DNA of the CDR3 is TGCGCCAGCAGCCAAGGGCAGGGGACCTACAATGAGCAGTTCTTC. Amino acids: CASSQGQGTYNEQFF.

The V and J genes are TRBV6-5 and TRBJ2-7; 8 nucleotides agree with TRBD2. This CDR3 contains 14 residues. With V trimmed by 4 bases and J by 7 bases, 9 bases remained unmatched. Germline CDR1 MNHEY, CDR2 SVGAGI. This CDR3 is CASSSARGGREQYF. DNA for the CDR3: TGTGCCAGCAGTTCCGCTCGGGGGGGGCGAGAGCAGTACTTC.

The CDR3 region is CASSPGTSGLTDTQYF. Here the CDR3 DNA reads TGTGCCAGCAGCCCCGGGACTAGCGGTCTCACAGATACGCAGTATTTT. The chain has TRBV9 and TRBJ2-3; 11 bases are a match to TRBD2. The V segment lost 4 bases and the J segment 2 bases; nucleotides outside the gene matches: 6. Germline V gives CDR1 SGDLS, CDR2 YYNGEE. CDR3 length equals 16 residues.

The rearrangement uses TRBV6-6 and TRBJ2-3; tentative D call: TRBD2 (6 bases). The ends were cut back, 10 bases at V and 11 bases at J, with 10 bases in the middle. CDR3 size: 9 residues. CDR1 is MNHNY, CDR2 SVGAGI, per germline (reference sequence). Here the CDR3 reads CATGSGQYF. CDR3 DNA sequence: TGTGCCACCGGGAGTGGGCAGTATTTT.

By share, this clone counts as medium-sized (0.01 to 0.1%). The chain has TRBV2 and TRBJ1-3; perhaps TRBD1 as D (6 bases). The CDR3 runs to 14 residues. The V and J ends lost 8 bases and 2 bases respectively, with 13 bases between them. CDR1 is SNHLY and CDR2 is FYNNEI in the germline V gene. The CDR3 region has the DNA TGTGCCAGCGTACAGGGTAGGACTGGAAACACCATATATTTT. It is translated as CASVQGRTGNTIYF.

CDR3 nucleotides: TGTGCCAGCAGCTTAGACGGTGCGGGAGTTTGGGTCCCCTCAATTGGTGAGCAGTTCTTC. Amino acid sequence: CASSLDGAGVWVPSIGEQFF. V gene TRBV11-2 combines with J gene TRBJ2-1, with 7 bases that match TRBD2. The germline V gene has CDR1 SGHAT and CDR2 FQNNGV. The CDR3 extends over 20 amino acids. Losses at the gene ends were 0 bases for V and 9 bases for J; bases not matched to a gene: 23.

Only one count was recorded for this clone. The CDR3 spells CASSQDLLVPYNEQFF. The CDR3 coding sequence is TGCGCCAGCAGCCAAGATCTACTAGTCCCCTACAATGAGCAGTTCTTC. The chain has TRBV4-1 and TRBJ2-1; a weak D match, TRBD2 (5 bases). Germline CDR1 reads MGHRA; CDR2 reads YSYEKL. The CDR3 sequence is 16 residues long. Trimming shortened V by 0 bases and J by 2 bases, and 11 bases separated the two germline ends.

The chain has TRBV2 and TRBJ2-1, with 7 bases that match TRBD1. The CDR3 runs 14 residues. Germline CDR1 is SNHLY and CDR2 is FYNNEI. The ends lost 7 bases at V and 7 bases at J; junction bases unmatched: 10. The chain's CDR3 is CASTALTGTNEQFF. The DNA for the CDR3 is TGTGCCAGCACCGCCCTGACAGGGACAAATGAGCAGTTCTTC.

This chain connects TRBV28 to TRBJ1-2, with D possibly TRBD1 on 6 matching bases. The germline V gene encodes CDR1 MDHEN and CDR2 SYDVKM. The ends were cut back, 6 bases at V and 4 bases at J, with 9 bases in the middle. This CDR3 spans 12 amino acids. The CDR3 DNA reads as TGTGCCAGCAGACAGGGAAGCTATGGCTACACCTTC. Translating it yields CASRQGSYGYTF.

The CDR3 protein is CASSPRTGNNEQFF. The CDR3 coding sequence is TGTGCCAGCAGCCCTCGGACAGGGAACAATGAGCAGTTCTTC. This chain connects TRBV9 to TRBJ2-1; 8 bases are a match to TRBD1. After removal of 4 bases from V and 5 bases from J, the junction contained 5 bases not matched to a gene. The CDR3 contains 14 residues. Germline loops: CDR1 SGDLS, CDR2 YYNGEE.

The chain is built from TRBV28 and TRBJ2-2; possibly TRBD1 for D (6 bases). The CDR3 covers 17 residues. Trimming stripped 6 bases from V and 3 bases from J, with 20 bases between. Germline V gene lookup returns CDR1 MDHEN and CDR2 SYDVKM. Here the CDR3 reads CASSLQTGTFYTGELFF. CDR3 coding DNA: TGTGCCAGCAGCCTACAAACCGGGACATTTTACACCGGGGAGCTGTTTTTT.